The present T cell receptor (beta chain) was sequenced within a study of cytomegalovirus exposure and HLA in healthy donors. Study results and limitations: Among donors in an Asian-associated ancestry cluster, a later analysis reportedly found fewer N-insertions than the roughly 700-donor mean.

This clone was seen more than once but under ten times. Its specificity is unknown. V was clipped by 4 bases and J by 6 bases, with 16 bases between them. The CDR3 covers 14 residues. Germline V gene lookup returns CDR1 SGHTS and CDR2 YDEGEE. Amplification used 60 Vbeta primers and 13 Jbeta primers. Using immunoSEQ multiplex PCR, the repertoire was profiled, and TCRdb retains in-frame clones only, with some absent. The repertoire holds approximately 160,000 clones, with around three quarters as singletons. The chain carries TRBV5-8 and TRBJ1-2, with a possible D match to TRBD1 (5 bases). The sequenced sample consisted of PBMCs. The sequence derives from a woman in her thirties in good health and CMV-seronegative. In DNA, the CDR3 is TGTGCCAGCAGCAGGGCGACGGGGGGTCATGGCTACACCTTC. Translating it yields CASSRATGGHGYTF.